This TCR beta chain was profiled in a study of OX40 agonist ivuxolimab in advanced cancers. Systemic immunosuppression or a history of autoimmune disease excluded patients. The CDR3 loop spans 15 amino acids. The germline V gene encodes CDR1 MGHRA and CDR2 YSYEKL. V lost 0 bases to trimming and J lost 7 bases, with 15 bases between them. This clone was picked up one time. Its antigen is still unknown. The data were produced by immunoSEQ multiplex PCR, yet TCRdb's version contains in-frame clones alone and is incomplete. The repertoire consists of around 67,000 clones, with 80% occurring once and the leading ten covering 8.2%. Study-level findings and limits: Clonal expansion was seen in CD4+ and CD8+ blood T cells by week 6 at 0.1 to 3.0 mg/kg.

The material was CD4+ or CD8+ T cells sorted from blood, obtained in a trial of the OX40 agonist ivuxolimab. The chain recombines TRBV4-1 with TRBJ1-2; D not resolved. The sequence was collected from an adult with an advanced solid tumor such as melanoma, head and neck, liver or kidney cancer. The CDR3 nucleotides read TGCGCCAGCAGCCAAGATCTTCAACTGACCACTGGCTACACCTTC. Protein product: CASSQDLQLTTGYTF.